A selection of T cell receptor beta chains follows, all from one sample in a study of human versus mouse CDR3 diversity and MHC coevolution. Sequenced by immunoSEQ multiplex PCR; TCRdb stores in-frame clones only, minus some. The data hold tens of thousands of clones, with around 94% observed a single time. Sequencing was performed on naive CD4+ T cells from blood. The source of these receptors is a person in their sixties in good health. CDR3s include the opening cysteine and the closing phenylalanine or tryptophan. A D gene is named only where the DNA matches it firmly. A clone size is listed for some rows: how often the clone was seen (once, few, many), or a class if it is expanded.

cdr3_aa: CASSWGGSGNEQFF
cdr3_nt: TGCGCCAGCAGCTGGGGCGGGAGCGGCAATGAGCAGTTCTTC
j_call: TRBJ2-1
d_call: TRBD2
v_call: TRBV5-1
clone_size: .

cdr3_aa: CASSAGLVTDTQYF
cdr3_nt: TGTGCCAGCAGCGCGGGACTAGTAACGGATACGCAGTATTTT
j_call: TRBJ2-3
d_call: TRBD2
v_call: TRBV9
clone_size: .

cdr3_aa: CASSIAGVGETQYF
cdr3_nt: TGTGCCAGTAGTATAGCGGGAGTGGGAGAGACCCAGTACTTC
j_call: TRBJ2-5
d_call: .
v_call: TRBV19
clone_size: .

cdr3_aa: CASSYGGLAGVYEQYF
cdr3_nt: TGTGCCAGCAGTTACGGAGGACTAGCGGGAGTGTACGAGCAGTACTTC
j_call: TRBJ2-7
d_call: TRBD2
v_call: TRBV6-5
clone_size: .

cdr3_aa: CASSFNSPRSYGAFF
cdr3_nt: TGTGCCAGCAGTTTTAACTCACCCCGGTCTTACGGGGCTTTCTTT
j_call: TRBJ1-1
d_call: .
v_call: TRBV6-6
clone_size: .

cdr3_aa: CASSAGLAGAGYEQYF
cdr3_nt: TGCGCCAGCAGCGCTGGACTAGCGGGAGCGGGCTACGAGCAGTACTTC
j_call: TRBJ2-7
d_call: TRBD2
v_call: TRBV5-1
clone_size: .

cdr3_aa: CASSARGETQYF
cdr3_nt: TGTGCCAGCAGCGCCCGGGGGGAGACCCAGTACTTC
j_call: TRBJ2-5
d_call: .
v_call: TRBV9
clone_size: .

cdr3_aa: CASSFLSGSGETQYF
cdr3_nt: TGTGCCAGCAGCTTCTTAAGCGGGAGTGGAGAGACCCAGTACTTC
j_call: TRBJ2-5
d_call: TRBD2
v_call: TRBV11-1
clone_size: once

cdr3_aa: CAIEDRGNQPQHF
cdr3_nt: TGTGCCATCGAGGACAGGGGCAATCAGCCCCAGCATTTT
j_call: TRBJ1-5
d_call: TRBD1
v_call: TRBV10-3
clone_size: few

cdr3_aa: CASNQGAGYTF
cdr3_nt: TGTGCCAGTAACCAGGGGGCTGGCTACACCTTC
j_call: TRBJ1-2
d_call: TRBD1
v_call: TRBV19
clone_size: once

cdr3_aa: CASRRSATNEKLFF
cdr3_nt: TGTGCCAGCAGGAGGTCAGCCACGAATGAAAAACTGTTTTTT
j_call: TRBJ1-4
d_call: .
v_call: TRBV2
clone_size: .

cdr3_aa: CASSRKGEPGHEQYF
cdr3_nt: TGTGCCAGCAGCCGAAAGGGGGAACCAGGCCACGAGCAGTACTTC
j_call: TRBJ2-7
d_call: .
v_call: TRBV11-3
clone_size: .

cdr3_aa: CASSEGPTRRGYTF
cdr3_nt: TGTGCCAGCAGTGAAGGGCCGACTCGGAGGGGCTACACCTTC
j_call: TRBJ1-2
d_call: .
v_call: TRBV2
clone_size: .

cdr3_aa: CASSLEGGAGEKLFF
cdr3_nt: TGCGCCAGCAGCCTCGAGGGGGGGGCAGGTGAAAAACTGTTTTTT
j_call: TRBJ1-4
d_call: .
v_call: TRBV5-1
clone_size: .

cdr3_aa: CASSPPAGASGEQFF
cdr3_nt: TGCGCCAGCAGCCCCCCAGCGGGAGCCTCGGGTGAGCAGTTCTTC
j_call: TRBJ2-1
d_call: TRBD2
v_call: TRBV5-1
clone_size: .

cdr3_aa: CASSSSWTANNSPLHF
cdr3_nt: TGCGCCAGCAGCTCATCCTGGACAGCAAATAATTCACCCCTCCACTTT
j_call: TRBJ1-6
d_call: .
v_call: TRBV5-1
clone_size: .

cdr3_aa: CASSLVAGEETQYF
cdr3_nt: TGCGCCAGCAGCTTGGTGGCGGGAGAAGAGACCCAGTACTTC
j_call: TRBJ2-5
d_call: TRBD2
v_call: TRBV5-1
clone_size: .

cdr3_aa: CASSRTGGADEQYF
cdr3_nt: TGTGCCAGCAGCCGGACAGGGGGCGCGGACGAGCAGTACTTC
j_call: TRBJ2-7
d_call: TRBD1
v_call: TRBV2
clone_size: once

cdr3_aa: CASSLGGTRARETQYF
cdr3_nt: TGTGCCAGCAGCTTAGGGGGGACTCGAGCGAGGGAGACCCAGTACTTC
j_call: TRBJ2-5
d_call: .
v_call: TRBV11-2
clone_size: .

cdr3_aa: CASSRGTDSSNQPQHF
cdr3_nt: TGTGCCAGTAGTAGGGGGACGGACAGCAGCAATCAGCCCCAGCATTTT
j_call: TRBJ1-5
d_call: .
v_call: TRBV19
clone_size: .

cdr3_aa: CASSLPGLAGPEQYF
cdr3_nt: TGTGCCAGCAGTCTCCCGGGACTAGCGGGTCCCGAGCAGTACTTC
j_call: TRBJ2-7
d_call: TRBD2
v_call: TRBV28
clone_size: .

cdr3_aa: CASSFWGAQGTGELFF
cdr3_nt: TGTGCCAGCAGTTTTTGGGGCGCTCAGGGTACCGGGGAGCTGTTTTTT
j_call: TRBJ2-2
d_call: .
v_call: TRBV27
clone_size: .

cdr3_aa: CASSFSSGANVLTF
cdr3_nt: TGTGCCAGCAGCTTCTCCTCTGGGGCCAACGTCCTGACTTTC
j_call: TRBJ2-6
d_call: .
v_call: TRBV13
clone_size: once

cdr3_aa: CASSLESHSTDTQYF
cdr3_nt: TGCGCCAGCAGCTTGGAGTCACATAGCACAGATACGCAGTATTTT
j_call: TRBJ2-3
d_call: .
v_call: TRBV5-1
clone_size: .

cdr3_aa: CASSSRDSSGNTIYF
cdr3_nt: TGTGCCAGCTCATCCCGGGACAGCTCTGGAAACACCATATATTTT
j_call: TRBJ1-3
d_call: TRBD1
v_call: TRBV18
clone_size: few

cdr3_aa: CASSIVPQRRNIQYF
cdr3_nt: TGTGCCAGTAGTATAGTGCCCCAACGGCGGAACATTCAGTACTTC
j_call: TRBJ2-4
d_call: .
v_call: TRBV19
clone_size: .

cdr3_aa: CASSPGHPQETQYF
cdr3_nt: TGTGCCAGCTCACCGGGACACCCCCAAGAGACCCAGTACTTC
j_call: TRBJ2-5
d_call: .
v_call: TRBV18
clone_size: .

cdr3_aa: CASTQQQSNEQFF
cdr3_nt: TGTGCCAGCACCCAACAGCAGAGCAATGAGCAGTTCTTC
j_call: TRBJ2-1
d_call: .
v_call: TRBV7-9
clone_size: .

cdr3_aa: CASSLMASGTSLTYIQYF
cdr3_nt: TGTGCCAGCAGCTTAATGGCCTCCGGGACTAGCCTTACGTACATTCAGTACTTC
j_call: TRBJ2-4
d_call: TRBD2
v_call: TRBV7-2
clone_size: .

cdr3_aa: CASSPSEGPKAEQYF
cdr3_nt: TGTGCCAGCTCACCATCTGAGGGCCCCAAAGCCGAGCAGTACTTC
j_call: TRBJ2-7
d_call: .
v_call: TRBV18
clone_size: .

cdr3_aa: CASSANDRSGWAQYF
cdr3_nt: TGTGCCAGCAGCGCGAACGACAGGTCAGGTTGGGCCCAGTACTTC
j_call: TRBJ2-5
d_call: .
v_call: TRBV9
clone_size: .

cdr3_aa: CASSMAAPDTQYF
cdr3_nt: TGTGCCAGTAGTATGGCGGCCCCAGATACGCAGTATTTT
j_call: TRBJ2-3
d_call: .
v_call: TRBV19
clone_size: .

cdr3_aa: CASSFGDRMAGYTF
cdr3_nt: TGTGCCAGCAGCTTCGGCGACAGGATGGCGGGCTACACCTTC
j_call: TRBJ1-2
d_call: .
v_call: TRBV11-3
clone_size: .

cdr3_aa: CASSTGQNTGELFF
cdr3_nt: TGTGCCAGCAGCACCGGACAGAACACCGGGGAGCTGTTTTTT
j_call: TRBJ2-2
d_call: .
v_call: TRBV7-7
clone_size: .

cdr3_aa: CAIKPQGNTGELFF
cdr3_nt: TGTGCCATCAAACCACAGGGGAACACCGGGGAGCTGTTTTTT
j_call: TRBJ2-2
d_call: .
v_call: TRBV10-3
clone_size: .

cdr3_aa: CASSWGTSGAAYEQYF
cdr3_nt: TGTGCCAGCAGCTGGGGGACTAGCGGGGCCGCCTACGAGCAGTACTTC
j_call: TRBJ2-7
d_call: TRBD2
v_call: TRBV5-4
clone_size: .

cdr3_aa: CASSPRTVQETQYF
cdr3_nt: TGTGCCAGCAGCCCCAGGACAGTCCAAGAGACCCAGTACTTC
j_call: TRBJ2-5
d_call: .
v_call: TRBV6-5
clone_size: .

cdr3_aa: CASSEAQTPYGYTF
cdr3_nt: TGTGCCAGTAGCGAAGCCCAGACTCCCTATGGCTACACCTTC
j_call: TRBJ1-2
d_call: .
v_call: TRBV19
clone_size: .

cdr3_aa: CASSLRGQPAVDGGYTF
cdr3_nt: TGTGCCAGCAGCTTACGGGGACAGCCGGCGGTGGACGGTGGCTACACCTTC
j_call: TRBJ1-2
d_call: TRBD1
v_call: TRBV7-2
clone_size: .

cdr3_aa: CASSVRVTDTQYF
cdr3_nt: TGTGCCAGCAGCGTGCGAGTCACAGATACGCAGTATTTT
j_call: TRBJ2-3
d_call: .
v_call: TRBV9
clone_size: .

cdr3_aa: CASSPTGAREETQYF
cdr3_nt: TGTGCCAGCTCACCGACAGGGGCGAGGGAGGAGACCCAGTACTTC
j_call: TRBJ2-5
d_call: TRBD1
v_call: TRBV18
clone_size: .